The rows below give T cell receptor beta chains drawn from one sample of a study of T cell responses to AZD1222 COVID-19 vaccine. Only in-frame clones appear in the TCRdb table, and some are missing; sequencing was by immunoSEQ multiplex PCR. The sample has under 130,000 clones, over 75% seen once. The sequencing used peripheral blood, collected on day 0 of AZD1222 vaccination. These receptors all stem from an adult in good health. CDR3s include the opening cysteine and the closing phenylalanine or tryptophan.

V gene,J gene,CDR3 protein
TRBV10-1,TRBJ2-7,CASSDRLAGGEYF
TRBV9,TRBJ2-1,CASSVVGGPGIEQFF
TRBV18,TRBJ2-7,CASSPEDTYEQYF
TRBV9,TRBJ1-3,CASNKNPLAGNTIYF
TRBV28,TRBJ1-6,CASSPRTFNSPLHF
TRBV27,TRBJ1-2,CASSLSVGGGYTF
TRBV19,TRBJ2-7,CASRGNFNEQYF
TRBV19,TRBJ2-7,CASSTPGLNNYEQYF
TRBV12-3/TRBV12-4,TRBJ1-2,CASSLPRSYGYTF
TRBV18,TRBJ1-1,CASSPQGGENTEAFF
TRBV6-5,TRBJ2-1,CASSYWDSGPNEQFF
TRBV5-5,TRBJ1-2,CASSSINRGPNYGYTF
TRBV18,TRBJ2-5,CASSPMEQETQYF
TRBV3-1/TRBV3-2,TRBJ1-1,CASSPSRTNSGTEAFF
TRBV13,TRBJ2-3,CASSSPPGLAVLGTQYF
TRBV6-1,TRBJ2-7,CASSALGTSGSYEQYF
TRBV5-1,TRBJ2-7,CASSQTGTGAHEQYF
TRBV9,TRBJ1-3,CASSVSPGPGNTIYF
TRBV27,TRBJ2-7,CASSLNPSGPYEQYF
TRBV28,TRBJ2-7,CAAGRLAEQYF
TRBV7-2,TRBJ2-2,CASSFFTSGSSGELFF
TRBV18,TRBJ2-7,CASSGPGQASYEQYF